A single TCR beta chain is shown here with its context. Its antigen is undetermined. This specimen belongs to a study of T cell responses to AZD1222 COVID-19 vaccine. General study findings and limits: Donors skewed white British and female; clonal diversity was possibly underestimated. Only after the peak T cell response were repertoires sampled.

Unmatched junction bases numbered 2, after V lost 1 base and J lost 1 base. The CDR3 covers 15 residues. Germline-derived CDR1 and CDR2 are LNHDA and SQIVND (reference sequence). Produced via immunoSEQ multiplex PCR; TCRdb's table is partial and in-frame only. The top ten hold about 1.5% of the sample, which has around 100,000 clones, nearly 95% seen once. V and J are TRBV19 and TRBJ1-1; 8 bases are a match to TRBD1. The specimen was peripheral blood, collected on day 0 of AZD1222 vaccination. The sequence was collected from an adult in good health. The CDR3 DNA reads as TGTGCCAGTAGTATAGCGGGACAGGCGAACACTGAAGCTTTCTTT. Translating gives CASSIAGQANTEAFF.